The clone carrying this T cell receptor beta chain was found many times. Regarding time point: sample taken at primary tumor resection. Researchers sequenced whole RNA taken from tumor, nontumor lung or frozen PBMC without sorting. TCRdb used MiXCR to reprocess the 5' RACE reads, holding one entry per CDR3 protein. The repertoire consists of 45,000 to 55,000 distinct CDR3 sequences, with approximately 5% occurring once and the leading ten covering around 10%. This record comes from a study of spatial heterogeneity in lung cancer. This TCR was recovered from a male donor with early-stage non-small cell lung cancer. Sequencing used PBMCs, obtained at surgery.

The CDR3 region has the DNA TGCAGTGGAACCGGGACTAGCGGGAGGCCCTTGGGTGAGCAGTTCTTC. Its protein product is CSGTGTSGRPLGEQFF. This chain joins TRBV20-1 and TRBJ2-1; 15 bases fit TRBD2. Looked up from germline, CDR1 is DFQATT and CDR2 is SNEGSKA (reference sequence). This CDR3 region has 16 residues. Trimming removed 7 bases from V and 9 bases from J; junction bases left unmatched: 13.